What follows describes a single T cell receptor (beta chain). The data are from a study of cytomegalovirus exposure and HLA in healthy donors. Trimming cost V 5 bases and J 1 base, with 13 bases left between them. The CDR3 extends over 15 amino acids. Germline V gene lookup returns CDR1 MNHEY and CDR2 SMNVEV (reference sequence). In the PCR, 60 Vbeta and 13 Jbeta primers were used. Profiling relied on immunoSEQ multiplex PCR, and the TCRdb table lists in-frame clones only, not all of them. The table shows around 100,000 clones, with 70% occurring only once. The V call is TRBV27, the J call TRBJ2-3; D uncertain. The sample was PBMCs. This receptor was identified in a man between 40 and 49 years old in good health and CMV-seropositive. The CDR3 loop is CASSIILSGTDTQYF. In DNA, the CDR3 is TGTGCCAGCAGTATCATACTATCAGGCACAGATACGCAGTATTTT.